This T cell receptor beta chain appears in the sequencing data of a study of shared clonotypes between healthy human individuals. In the study overall: The plates for each donor numbered three CD4 naive, three CD4 memory, two CD8 naive and one CD8 memory.

As regards this clone: What it recognizes is unknown.

Points from the study as a whole: Of the naive CD4 clonotypes, roughly 5.5% were shared across a few donors.

Trimming cost V 3 bases and J 3 bases; bases outside gene matches: 5. The CDR3 length is 15 residues. Germline-derived CDR1 and CDR2 are KGHSH and LQKENI. Here immunoSEQ multiplex PCR was the method, and the copy in TCRdb shows in-frame clones only, minus some. The data show approximately 2.3 million clones, more than 80% seen once. V usage is TRBV18 and J usage is TRBJ2-1; 7 nucleotides line up with TRBD1. Sequenced sample: naive CD4+ T cells from PBMCs. Subset given: CD45RA+ positively selected. The TCR was taken from a young man in good health. Some clones in this sample may be carry-over from other donors' samples. The CDR3 DNA follows: TGTGCCAGCTCACCGGAAGGGGACAGCTACAATGAGCAGTTCTTC. This gives the protein CASSPEGDSYNEQFF.